The clone carrying this T cell receptor beta chain was seen only once. The identical CDR3 is also encoded by other nucleotide sequences in the sample. Under the authors' procedure: Estimation of nucleated cell counts relied on the amplification of reference gene primers. Measured with immunoSEQ multiplex PCR; TCRdb has only the in-frame clones, and not every one. Clone size and V and J calls were adopted from that table, with D and trimming inferred from the DNA. The table records 90,000 to 110,000 clones, about four fifths of them present only once. Looked up from germline, CDR1 is LGHDT and CDR2 is YNNKEL (reference sequence). With 2 bases removed from V and 1 base from J, the gap between germline ends came to 8 bases. CDR3 length: 14 residues. This entry comes from a study of blood T cell repertoires in COVID-19. On the study more broadly: Some COVID-19 samples were acute and others convalescent; all came from the United States, Italy and Spain.

This sequence joins TRBV3-1 (or the pseudogene TRBV3-2) and TRBJ2-5, with a tentative D call TRBD2 (6 bases). The source material was peripheral blood. This TCR came from a woman in her sixties or seventies with acute or convalescent COVID-19. The CDR3 here is CASSQWGGQETQYF. CDR3 DNA: TGTGCCAGCAGCCAATGGGGAGGCCAAGAGACCCAGTACTTC.